The 11 T cell receptor beta chains given below trace back to one sample, sequenced in a study of cytomegalovirus exposure and HLA in healthy donors. Primers for the PCR totalled 60 Vbeta and 13 Jbeta. Profiled with immunoSEQ multiplex PCR; TCRdb holds only in-frame clones, not every one. The data hold 90,000 to 110,000 clones, with about 15% observed a single time. Sequenced material: PBMCs. The receptors here all came from a female donor in good health and CMV-seronegative.

The chain recombines TRBV29-1 with TRBJ2-7; no clear D. Trimming took off 5 bases at V and 0 bases at J, with 8 bases between the two ends. From germline, CDR1 is SQVTM and CDR2 ANQGSEA. The CDR3 is 12 residues long. CDR3: CSVFHSSYEQYF. The CDR3 DNA reads as TGCAGCGTTTTCCATAGCTCCTACGAGCAGTACTTC.

This rearrangement joins TRBV7-2 to TRBJ2-1, with 14 bases identical to TRBD2. J was trimmed by 5 bases and V by 4 bases; bases with no gene match: 4. This CDR3 is 16 amino acids long. CDR1 is SGHTA, CDR2 FQGNSA, per germline. CDR3 coding DNA: TGTGCCAGCAGCTCGGGACTAGCGGGGGTAAACAATGAGCAGTTCTTC. It codes for CASSSGLAGVNNEQFF.

V gene TRBV21-1 combines with J gene TRBJ2-7; TRBD2, the table's D call, was not compared with the DNA. TRBV21-1 is marked as a pseudogene. The CDR3 loop spans 15 amino acids. The CDR3 bases are TGTGCCAGCAGCAAAGACGCGGGGGGGAGGTACGAGCAGTACTTC. Residues: CASSKDAGGRYEQYF.

There are a few counts of this clone. The V and J genes are TRBV7-9 and TRBJ1-5, with 8 bases that match TRBD1. Germline CDR1 SEHNR, CDR2 FQNEAQ (reference sequence). V lost 5 bases and J lost 0; bases outside the gene matches: 9. The CDR3 has 17 amino acids. CDR3 region: CASSQVVGTGSNQPQHF. As DNA, the CDR3 is TGTGCCAGCAGCCAAGTAGTGGGGACAGGTAGCAATCAGCCCCAGCATTTT.

V gene TRBV4-2 combines with J gene TRBJ1-1, with TRBD1 identical over 9 bases. The CDR3 sequence is 14 residues long. From germline, CDR1 is LGHNA and CDR2 YNFKEQ. J was trimmed by 7 bases and V by 0 bases; bases with no gene match: 3. This CDR3 reads CASSQEQGAVEAFF. CDR3 DNA sequence: TGTGCCAGCAGCCAAGAACAGGGGGCGGTTGAAGCTTTCTTT.

The chain carries TRBV30 and TRBJ1-2, with a possible D match to TRBD1 (6 bases). Germline lookup yields CDR1 GTSNPN and CDR2 SVGIG (reference sequence). Trimming pared 2 bases from V and 6 bases from J, leaving 25 bases between. CDR3 length equals 17 residues. CDR3 sequence: CAWSLGLNRDITNGYTF. Written as DNA, the CDR3 is TGTGCCTGGAGTTTGGGCCTGAACCGGGACATAACGAATGGCTACACCTTC.

This clone was detected only a few times. The chain couples TRBV18 to TRBJ1-2; D is unclear. The CDR3 is made up of 14 amino acids. The V gene's germline CDR1 is KGHSH and CDR2 LQKENI. Trimming shortened V by 3 bases and J by 2 bases, and 10 bases separated the two germline ends. CDR3 coding DNA: TGTGCCAGCTCACCGGGAGCCGGGAACTATGGCTACACCTTC. The encoded protein is CASSPGAGNYGYTF.

The V and J genes are TRBV6-1 and TRBJ1-5; 12 nucleotides agree with TRBD1. The CDR3 spans 19 residues. CDR1 and CDR2 from the germline V gene are MNHNS and SASEGT. With V trimmed by 1 base and J by 3 bases, 10 bases remained unmatched. CDR3 protein: CASSEDRDRGRPLNQPQHF. Written as DNA, the CDR3 is TGTGCCAGCAGTGAAGATAGGGACAGGGGGCGACCACTCAATCAGCCCCAGCATTTT.

This clone was detected a few times. V usage is TRBV10-2 and J usage is TRBJ2-1; 8 bases fit TRBD1. Germline V gene data show CDR1 as WSHSY and CDR2 as SAAADI. V dropped 10 bases and J dropped 5; count of bases not matched to a gene: 7. This CDR3 has 13 residues. The CDR3 bases are TGCGCCACCCACAGGGGGTCCCACAATGAGCAGTTCTTC. This sequence encodes CATHRGSHNEQFF.

The rearrangement uses TRBV7-9 and TRBJ1-1; TRBD1 matches 7 bases. The CDR3 runs 15 residues. Losses at the gene ends were 5 bases for V and 0 bases for J; bases not matched to a gene: 6. Germline assignment: CDR1 SEHNR and CDR2 FQNEAQ (reference sequence). Written as DNA, the CDR3 is TGTGCCAGCAGCCCGTACAGGGGACTGAACACTGAAGCTTTCTTT. The encoded protein is CASSPYRGLNTEAFF.

This sequence joins TRBV7-9 and TRBJ1-2; maybe TRBD1 (5 bases). CDR3 length: 13 amino acids. V shed 1 base and J shed 2 bases, with 5 bases lying between them. Germline V lookup: CDR1 SEHNR, CDR2 FQNEAQ (reference sequence). CDR3 amino acids: CASSLGGNYGYTF. The CDR3 DNA reads as TGTGCCAGCAGCTTAGGGGGCAACTATGGCTACACCTTC.